These 24 T cell receptor beta chains were all obtained from the same sample, sequenced in a study of human T cells and chemical hapten exposure. TCRdb re-derived calls from the RACE reads in MiXCR, one entry per CDR3 protein. This table holds roughly 70,000 distinct CDR3 sequences, around 30% found once. As for time point: patch test 1, 2 weeks after DPC sensitization. The treatment is: therapeutic diphenylcyclopropenone sensitization with weekly scalp DPC. Material: whole blood, obtained in connection with sensitization to the hapten diphenylcyclopropenone (DPC). Every receptor here comes from a man aged 35 to 55 with alopecia areata. Some clones in this sample may be carry-over from other donors' samples.

This clonotype appeared a single time. The chain carries TRBV12-3 or TRBV12-4 and TRBJ1-2, with 8 bases lining up with TRBD1. After removal of 4 bases from V and 7 bases from J, the junction contained 5 bases not matched to a gene. This CDR3 comprises 13 residues. The DNA of the CDR3 is TGTGCCAGCAGTTCAGGACAGGGCGGTGGCTACACCTTC. Translating gives CASSSGQGGGYTF.

This clonotype has a count of ten or more. V usage is TRBV7-9 and J usage is TRBJ1-3; 7 positions agree with TRBD1. This CDR3 has 16 amino acids. Germline CDR1 and CDR2: SEHNR and FQNEAQ (reference sequence). V shed 4 bases, J shed 1 base, and the junction held 7 bases outside the gene matches. CDR3 sequence reads: CASSSTGALSGNTIYF. The CDR3 DNA reads as TGTGCCAGCAGCTCAACAGGGGCGCTGTCTGGAAACACCATATATTTT.

V is TRBV9 and J is TRBJ1-3, with a possible D match to TRBD1 (6 bases). CDR1 SGDLS and CDR2 YYNGEE come from the germline V gene. V was cut by 6 bases and J by 0 bases, with 13 bases left in between. The CDR3 has 15 amino acids. In DNA, the CDR3 is TGTGCCAGCACCGACGAGGACAGCTCTGGAAACACCATATATTTT. It translates to CASTDEDSSGNTIYF.

This clonotype was counted a few times. This chain joins TRBV27 and TRBJ1-1; D ambiguous. Germline CDR1 is MNHEY and CDR2 is SMNVEV (reference sequence). The CDR3 totals 12 residues. Trimming took 3 bases from V and 4 from J, leaving 6 bases between them. CDR3 loop: CASSFLGTEAFF. The DNA of the CDR3 is TGTGCCAGCAGTTTTTTGGGCACTGAAGCTTTCTTT.

The gene calls are TRBV27 and TRBJ2-6; 7 positions agree with TRBD2. Germline CDR1 reads MNHEY; CDR2 reads SMNVEV (reference sequence). V was clipped by 4 bases and J by 4 bases; unmatched bases: 4. The CDR3 consists of 15 residues. The CDR3: CASSSPGGGANVLTF. The CDR3 nucleotides are TGTGCCAGCAGTTCCCCGGGGGGAGGGGCCAACGTCCTGACTTTC.

V gene TRBV7-7 combines with J gene TRBJ2-2; 8 positions match TRBD1. The V gene's germline CDR1 is SSHAT and CDR2 FNYEAQ (reference sequence). The CDR3 consists of 13 residues. J gave up 6 bases and V 8 bases, and 5 bases lay outside the gene matches. The CDR3 coding sequence is TGTGCCAGCGGGACAGGACGCGCCGGGGAGCTGTTTTTT. Translating gives CASGTGRAGELFF.

This chain connects TRBV2 to TRBJ2-5; D is possibly TRBD1 (6 bases). V lost 9 bases and J 6 bases, leaving 14 bases between the germline ends. Germline values: CDR1 SNHLY, CDR2 FYNNEI. The CDR3 sequence is 12 residues long. CDR3 DNA sequence: TGTGCCAGTATACAGGGTTCGAAGACCCAGTACTTC. This codes for CASIQGSKTQYF.

This clonotype was recorded a few times. CDR3 nucleotide sequence: TGTGCCAGCAGTCTGGTCGTGAACACCGGGGAGCTGTTTTTT. It encodes CASSLVVNTGELFF. The J gene is TRBJ2-2, the V gene TRBV12-3 or TRBV12-4, with no clear D. V lost 5 bases and J 1 base, leaving 8 bases between the germline ends. This CDR3 is 14 amino acids long.

The J gene is TRBJ2-1, the V gene TRBV3-1, with D perhaps matching TRBD2 (6 bases). CDR1 and CDR2 (germline): LGHDT, YNNKEL (reference sequence). Trimming left V 0 bases short and J 4 bases short, with 10 bases between. The CDR3 consists of 15 residues. Written as DNA, the CDR3 is TGTGCCAGCAGCCAAGAAGGGGCGGGGTACAATGAGCAGTTCTTC. Residues: CASSQEGAGYNEQFF.

The chain employs TRBV6-5 and TRBJ2-7; 9 bases are a match to TRBD2. V trimming: 6 bases; J trimming: 4 bases; junction bases outside the gene matches: 10. CDR1 and CDR2 (germline): MNHEY, SVGAGI. The CDR3 runs 15 residues. The CDR3, as DNA: TGTGCCAGCAGCCCTCTAGCGGGATCAATTTACGAGCAGTACTTC. Its protein is CASSPLAGSIYEQYF.

This clonotype has just a few counts. This chain joins TRBV3-1 and TRBJ2-3; no reliable D call. The CDR3 sequence is 18 residues long. CDR1 is LGHDT and CDR2 is YNNKEL in the germline V gene (reference sequence). Trimming left V 0 bases short and J 1 base short, with 17 bases between. Written as DNA, the CDR3 is TGTGCCAGCAGCCAAGAGCTCTGGTGGCTGGCAGGCACAGATACGCAGTATTTT. This sequence encodes CASSQELWWLAGTDTQYF.

The genes are TRBV20-1 and TRBJ1-5, with TRBD1 identical over 11 bases. J gave up 3 bases and V 6 bases, and 10 bases lay outside the gene matches. The CDR3 totals 16 residues. Germline CDR1 is DFQATT and CDR2 is SNEGSKA (reference sequence). This chain's CDR3 is CSARTGTGGSNQPQHF. The CDR3 DNA sequence: TGCAGTGCGCGGACCGGGACAGGGGGTTCCAATCAGCCCCAGCATTTT.

In its sample, this clonotype was seen a few times. This sequence joins TRBV20-1 and TRBJ2-1; perhaps TRBD2 as D (6 bases). The germline V gene encodes CDR1 DFQATT and CDR2 SNEGSKA (reference sequence). This CDR3 comprises 14 residues. Deletions cut 2 bases from V and 8 bases from J, with 16 bases between. CDR3 nucleotides: TGCAGTGCTAGAACATGGGAGCGGGTGTATGAGCAGTTCTTC. Translation: CSARTWERVYEQFF.

The V call is TRBV7-6, the J call TRBJ2-3, with TRBD2 as a possible D gene (6 bases). V shed 4 bases and J shed 2 bases, with 16 bases lying between them. The CDR3 is made up of 16 amino acids. The germline V gene encodes CDR1 SGHVS and CDR2 FNYEAQ. The CDR3 reads CASSSVGGMITDTQYF. The DNA of the CDR3 is TGTGCCAGCAGCTCCGTTGGGGGGATGATCACAGATACGCAGTATTTT.

V and J are TRBV15 and TRBJ2-7; the D call may be TRBD1 or TRBD2 (5 bases each). The CDR3 is 12 amino acids. V was clipped by 10 bases and J by 4 bases, with 14 bases between them. Germline lookup yields CDR1 LNHNV and CDR2 YYDKDF (reference sequence). The CDR3 is CAMSGTGYEQYF. CDR3 nucleotides: TGTGCCATGTCAGGGACGGGGTACGAGCAGTACTTC.

This clonotype has a handful of counts. This rearrangement joins TRBV6-5 to TRBJ2-2; 8 nucleotides align to TRBD2. With 2 bases clipped from V and 3 bases from J, the junction kept 8 bases outside the gene matches. This CDR3 region has 17 residues. CDR1 MNHEY and CDR2 SVGAGI come from the germline V gene. The CDR3 nucleotides are TGTGCCAGCAGTTACCGGGGACTAGGTGGCTACACCGGGGAGCTGTTTTTT. Its protein is CASSYRGLGGYTGELFF.

This clonotype has only a few counts. The genes are TRBV11-2 and TRBJ1-3; D is undetermined. This CDR3 spans 14 amino acids. V lost 7 bases and J 0 bases, leaving 10 bases between the germline ends. Germline values: CDR1 SGHAT, CDR2 FQNNGV. In DNA form, the CDR3 reads TGTGCCAGCACCCCCGGGAGCTCTGGAAACACCATATATTTT. It translates to CASTPGSSGNTIYF.

As concerns this clonotype: One junction end disagrees with the germline gene, perhaps due to a read error. The chain recombines TRBV5-1 with TRBJ1-4; 10 bases align to TRBD1. The CDR3 is made up of 14 amino acids. Germline CDR1 and CDR2: SGHRS and YFSETQ. CDR3 DNA sequence: TGCGCCAGCAGACGACAGGGGGCGAATGAAAATCTGTTTTTT. This gives the protein CASRRQGANENLFF.

This clonotype was seen a handful of times. The chain has TRBV5-5 and TRBJ1-5; D gene ambiguous. Germline V gives CDR1 SGHKS, CDR2 YYEKEE (reference sequence). Trimming pared 1 base from V and 4 bases from J, leaving 6 bases between. The CDR3 consists of 13 residues. The DNA of the CDR3 is TGTGCCAGCAGCTTGATAGAGAATCAGCCCCAGCATTTT. It codes for CASSLIENQPQHF.

This clonotype was counted a few times. The gene calls are TRBV20-1 and TRBJ2-7, with TRBD2 matching over 10 bases. This CDR3 is 14 amino acids long. Per germline, CDR1 DFQATT and CDR2 SNEGSKA (reference sequence). Germline trimming cut 3 bases from V and 5 bases from J; bases unmatched to any gene: 7. The CDR3 reads CSASQVGLADEQYF. CDR3 in DNA: TGCAGTGCTAGCCAAGTTGGACTAGCGGACGAGCAGTACTTC.

This clonotype was picked up many times. J is TRBJ1-1 and V is TRBV6-1; TRBD1 matches at 7 bases. The trim removed 7 bases at V and 0 bases at J, leaving 8 bases unmatched. This CDR3 is 15 amino acids long. Germline V gives CDR1 MNHNS, CDR2 SASEGT. The DNA of the CDR3 is TGTGCCAGCAATCGACAGGGTTTACTGAACACTGAAGCTTTCTTT. Translation gives CASNRQGLLNTEAFF.

This clonotype turned up a few times. The rearrangement links TRBV20-1 to TRBJ1-6; unclear D gene. This CDR3 is built from 15 residues. Trimming removed 1 base at V and 7 bases at J, with 14 bases between. Germline values: CDR1 DFQATT, CDR2 SNEGSKA (reference sequence). CDR3 residues: CSARAPPGENSPLHF. CDR3 bases: TGCAGTGCTAGAGCTCCCCCCGGAGAGAATTCACCCCTCCACTTT.

J is TRBJ2-7 and V is TRBV7-9, with D maybe TRBD2 (6 bases). The V end was cut by 5 bases, the J end by 0 bases, with 14 bases between. This CDR3 is built from 15 residues. Germline-derived CDR1 and CDR2 are SEHNR and FQNEAQ (reference sequence). The CDR3 sequence: CASSHEEGSSYEQYF. In DNA form, the CDR3 reads TGTGCCAGCAGCCACGAGGAGGGAAGCTCCTACGAGCAGTACTTC.

The chain carries TRBV7-2 and TRBJ2-1; 12 bases align to TRBD2. Unmatched junction bases numbered 2, after V lost 4 bases and J lost 7 bases. The germline V gene encodes CDR1 SGHTA and CDR2 FQGNSA. There are 14 residues in the CDR3. CDR3 in DNA: TGTGCCAGCAGCTCGACTAGCGGGGGTAATGAGCAGTTCTTC. The encoded protein is CASSSTSGGNEQFF.